One and the same sample provided the 25 T cell receptor beta chains below, sequenced in a study of blood T cells in healthy people across ages. Through a sample-barcoded 5' primer and a J-beta primer mix, a second PCR was run for roughly 7 to 11 cycles. TCRdb re-analysed the 5' RACE reads in MiXCR, keeping a single row per CDR3 protein. The data contain around 1,900,000 distinct CDR3 sequences, roughly two fifths of them seen just once; the ten biggest clones take up 20% to 25%. The sample comprised blood. The receptors shown here come from a human donor in good health.

With respect to this clonotype: Possible read error: a much larger clone is one base away. The V gene is TRBV5-1, the J gene TRBJ2-1; 11 nucleotides line up with TRBD2. This CDR3 is built from 15 residues. J gave up 5 bases and V 5 bases, and 6 bases lay outside the gene matches. The germline CDR1 and CDR2 sequences are SGHRS and YFSETQ. Here the CDR3 reads CASRYSGGADNEQFF. CDR3 bases: TGCGCCAGCAGGTATAGCGGGGGGGCCGACAATGAGCAGTTCTTC.

This clonotype was seen only a few times. The chain carries TRBV5-1 and TRBJ1-2; no clear D gene. Trimming took 0 bases from V and 3 from J, leaving 18 bases between them. This CDR3 comprises 17 residues. Per the germline V gene, CDR1 is SGHRS and CDR2 is YFSETQ. CDR3 in DNA: TGCGCCAGCAGCTTGGCCGTAGGACCCGCTGAGGACTATGGCTACACCTTC. Its protein is CASSLAVGPAEDYGYTF. The full variable domain, rest sourced from reference TRBV5-1 and TRBJ1-2, is KAGVTQTPRYLIKTRGQQVTLSCSPISGHRSVSWYQQTPGQGLQFLFEYFSETQRNKGNFPGRFSGRQFSNSRSEMNVSTLELGDSALYLCASSLAVGPAEDYGYTFGSGTRLTVV.

V is TRBV4-3 and J is TRBJ2-1; weak D call: TRBD2 (6 bases). The V gene lost 0 bases and the J gene lost 1 base, with 13 bases spanning the gap. Germline V gene data show CDR1 as LGHNA and CDR2 as YSLEER. This CDR3 is 17 amino acids long. This CDR3 reads CASSQEVAGLSYNEQFF. CDR3 DNA: TGCGCCAGCAGCCAAGAGGTGGCGGGATTATCCTACAATGAGCAGTTCTTC.

The genes are TRBV10-3 and TRBJ2-7; TRBD2 agrees at 7 bases. The J call may be faulty, since TRBJ2-5 better matches the DNA end. Germline V gene data show CDR1 as ENHRY and CDR2 as SYGVKD. The CDR3 consists of 12 residues. The DNA for the CDR3 is TGTGCCACTTCGGGGGGTGAAGAGACCCAGTACTTC. This codes for CATSGGEETQYF.

This clonotype was counted between two and nine times. The chain links TRBV5-1 to TRBJ2-1, with TRBD2 matching over 7 bases. The germline gives CDR1 SGHRS, CDR2 YFSETQ. V was pared by 4 bases and J by 3 bases, with 7 bases of the junction left unmatched. The CDR3 length is 15 residues. CDR3 nucleotide sequence: TGCGCCAGCAGCCTAAGCGGGGCGTACTACAATGAGCAGTTCTTC. Translating it yields CASSLSGAYYNEQFF.

The V and J genes are TRBV2 and TRBJ2-3; TRBD1 might be the D (5 bases). Germline V gene data show CDR1 as SNHLY and CDR2 as FYNNEI. V lost 7 bases to trimming and J lost 2 bases, with 16 bases between them. This CDR3 is built from 15 residues. The CDR3, as DNA: TGTGCCAGCATTTGGGGCATGCAAAACACAGATACGCAGTATTTT. This encodes CASIWGMQNTDTQYF.

The V and J genes are TRBV2 and TRBJ2-3; D is unclear. CDR1 SNHLY and CDR2 FYNNEI come from the germline V gene. With 2 bases removed from V and 0 bases from J, the gap between germline ends came to 9 bases. There are 15 residues in the CDR3. The CDR3 bases are TGTGCCAGCAGTGAATTTGGGCTAAGCACAGATACGCAGTATTTT. It yields the protein CASSEFGLSTDTQYF.

This clonotype was seen more than once but under ten times. The gene calls are TRBV24-1 and TRBJ2-1; D is unclear. Trimming took off 7 bases at V and 9 bases at J, with 12 bases between the two ends. The CDR3 consists of 12 residues. The germline CDR1 and CDR2 sequences are KGHDR and SFDVKD. Written as DNA, the CDR3 is TGTGCCACCAGAGGCACTTTGGTTGAGCAGTTCTTC. The encoded protein is CATRGTLVEQFF.

This sequence joins TRBV20-1 and TRBJ1-2, with TRBD1 identical over 7 bases. Losses at the gene ends were 0 bases for V and 6 bases for J; bases not matched to a gene: 4. CDR1 and CDR2 (germline): DFQATT, SNEGSKA (reference sequence). This CDR3 has 13 residues. The CDR3 nucleotides are TGCAGTGCTAGAGACGACAGGGACGATGGCTACACCTTC. It encodes CSARDDRDDGYTF.

This rearrangement joins TRBV27 to TRBJ2-1; 10 nucleotides line up with TRBD1. CDR1 and CDR2 from the germline V gene are MNHEY and SMNVEV (reference sequence). CDR3 length equals 15 residues. J was trimmed by 15 bases and V by 0 bases; bases with no gene match: 11. In DNA form, the CDR3 reads TGTGCCAGCAGTTTATCGGAGACAGGGGGCGCAAGACGGTTCTTC. Protein sequence: CASSLSETGGARRFF.

The J gene is TRBJ2-6, the V gene TRBV2; unclear D gene. The CDR3 extends over 17 amino acids. CDR1 is SNHLY and CDR2 is FYNNEI in the germline V gene. The V and J ends lost 5 bases and 1 base respectively, with 15 bases between them. The CDR3 loop reads CASSPLDDWSGANVLTF. The CDR3 coding sequence is TGTGCCAGCAGTCCACTGGACGATTGGTCTGGGGCCAACGTCCTGACTTTC.

CDR3 coding DNA: TGTGCCAGCTCAGCCGGGACATCGAACACTGAAGCTTTCTTT. Translated: CASSAGTSNTEAFF. The rearrangement joins TRBV27 to TRBJ1-1; TRBD1 might be the D (6 bases). The CDR3 is made up of 14 amino acids. The germline V gene encodes CDR1 MNHEY and CDR2 SMNVEV (reference sequence). V was cut by 8 bases and J by 1 base, with 14 bases left in between.

This clonotype occurred many times. V usage is TRBV10-3 and J usage is TRBJ2-3, with a tentative D call TRBD1 (5 bases). Deletions cut 2 bases from V and 8 bases from J, with 17 bases between. The CDR3 spans 15 residues. Germline values: CDR1 ENHRY, CDR2 SYGVKD. CDR3 sequence reads: CAISENTGPLGTQYF. CDR3 nucleotide sequence: TGTGCCATCAGTGAGAATACAGGCCCCCTGGGTACGCAGTATTTT.

This chain connects TRBV20-1 to TRBJ2-3; 8 positions agree with TRBD2. The CDR3 is 15 amino acids. Germline CDR1 reads DFQATT; CDR2 reads SNEGSKA (reference sequence). J was trimmed by 4 bases and V by 0 bases; bases with no gene match: 6. DNA for the CDR3: TGCAGTGCTAGAGATAGCGGGAAGGCCCCAGATACGCAGTATTTT. Translated: CSARDSGKAPDTQYF.

Of note for this clonotype: A much bigger clone sits one base away, suggesting this may be a read error. The chain joins TRBV20-1 to TRBJ2-7; the D call may be TRBD1 or TRBD2 (5 bases each). The ends were cut back, 3 bases at V and 7 bases at J, with 19 bases in the middle. CDR1 DFQATT and CDR2 SNEGSKA come from the germline V gene (reference sequence). CDR3 size: 14 residues. Here the CDR3 DNA reads TGCAGTGCTAGCTGGGGGATAGACATGAATGAGCAGTACTTC. This codes for CSASWGIDMNEQYF.

The chain couples TRBV6-5 to TRBJ2-2; perhaps TRBD2 as D (5 bases). This CDR3 region has 14 residues. The V gene's germline CDR1 is MNHEY and CDR2 SVGAGI. Trimming cost V 7 bases and J 5 bases, with 14 bases left between them. CDR3 coding DNA: TGTGCCAGCACCCGGACTGTCCGGACCGGGGAGCTGTTTTTT. It translates to CASTRTVRTGELFF.

The chain couples TRBV12-3 or TRBV12-4 to TRBJ1-2; 8 positions match TRBD1. V lost 5 bases to trimming and J lost 1 base; unmatched junction nucleotides: 9. The CDR3 totals 16 residues. CDR3: CASSDRDRLFNYGYTF. The CDR3 region has the DNA TGTGCCAGCAGTGATCGGGACAGGCTTTTTAACTATGGCTACACCTTC.

In its sample, this clonotype was seen a few times. J is TRBJ2-1 and V is TRBV7-2; D possibly matches TRBD1 or TRBD2 (6 bases each). Trimming cost V 7 bases and J 8 bases, with 12 bases left between them. Germline assignment: CDR1 SGHTA and CDR2 FQGNSA. CDR3 size: 12 residues. Written as DNA, the CDR3 is TGTGCCAGCACCAAAGGGGGGTATGAGCAGTTCTTC. Its protein product is CASTKGGYEQFF.

This clonotype was observed a few times. The chain uses TRBV20-1 and TRBJ1-5; D is perhaps TRBD1 (5 bases). The V and J ends lost 4 bases and 0 bases respectively, with 10 bases between them. Germline CDR1 DFQATT, CDR2 SNEGSKA (reference sequence). This CDR3 region has 14 residues. The CDR3 loop is CSAMRGNSNQPQHF. The CDR3 nucleotides are TGCAGTGCTATGAGGGGAAATAGCAATCAGCCCCAGCATTTT.

This rearrangement joins TRBV24-1 to TRBJ1-3; TRBD1 aligns across 7 bases. In germline, CDR1 is KGHDR, CDR2 SFDVKD. The CDR3 is 15 residues long. Trimming removed 4 bases from V and 3 bases from J; junction bases left unmatched: 5. CDR3 loop: CATSDNRQGGNTIYF. The CDR3 nucleotides are TGTGCCACCAGTGACAACCGACAGGGTGGAAACACCATATATTTT.

The rearrangement joins TRBV20-1 to TRBJ2-1, with TRBD2 matching over 12 bases. The CDR3 has 14 amino acids. V was pared by 2 bases and J by 9 bases, with 5 bases of the junction left unmatched. CDR1 is DFQATT, CDR2 SNEGSKA, per germline (reference sequence). The CDR3 DNA reads as TGCAGTGCTAGACTAGCGGGGGGGCCTGGTGAGCAGTTCTTC. The encoded protein is CSARLAGGPGEQFF.

Of note for this clonotype: One end of the junction is discordant with germline, which a read error may explain. The CDR3 here is CASSPNTGYGYGCTF. Here the CDR3 DNA reads TGTGCCAGCAGCCCAAATACAGGTTACGGCTATGGCTGCACCTTC. This chain connects TRBV7-2 to TRBJ1-2, with D possibly matching TRBD1 (5 bases). Germline V CDR1 and CDR2: SGHTA, FQGNSA. This CDR3 has 15 residues.

This chain links TRBV5-1 with TRBJ2-7, with TRBD2 matching over 13 bases. Trimming removed 2 bases from V and 3 bases from J; junction bases left unmatched: 8. CDR3 length: 17 amino acids. Germline lookup yields CDR1 SGHRS and CDR2 YFSETQ. CDR3 DNA sequence: TGCGCCAGCAGCTTATTGACTAGCGGGGGGACGTACTACGAGCAGTACTTC. It is translated as CASSLLTSGGTYYEQYF.

The CDR3 DNA reads TGCAGTGCTCCTCTAGCGGGGAGGAGAGAGACCCAGTACTTC. This gives the protein CSAPLAGRRETQYF. The chain employs TRBV20-1 and TRBJ2-5, with 9 bases lining up with TRBD2. The V and J ends lost 5 bases and 4 bases, in that order; junction bases with no gene match: 8. Per germline, CDR1 DFQATT and CDR2 SNEGSKA (reference sequence). The CDR3 extends over 14 amino acids.

V is TRBV6-5 and J is TRBJ2-3; a possible D gene is TRBD2 (6 bases). This CDR3 contains 15 residues. The germline V and J ends were trimmed by 0 bases and 4 bases, with 11 bases remaining between them. Germline loops: CDR1 MNHEY, CDR2 SVGAGI. The CDR3 region has the DNA TGTGCCAGCAGTTACTCGGAGGGGTGGCCAGATACGCAGTATTTT. Translation: CASSYSEGWPDTQYF.